This T cell receptor (beta chain) was recovered during a study of identical twins. Findings and limits, study-wide: Because invariant MAIT and iNKT cells could be present, zero-insertion analyses could be partly confounded. Out-of-frame sharing of TCR alpha in monozygotic twins was underestimated by models.

Points on this clonotype: No antigen is known for it.

TCRdb re-analysed the 5' RACE reads in MiXCR, keeping a single row per CDR3 protein. The table records about 720,000 distinct CDR3 sequences, around a sixth of them present only once. With 1 base clipped from V and 1 base from J, the junction kept 6 bases outside the gene matches. This CDR3 has 18 residues. CDR1 is LNHNV and CDR2 is YYDKDF in the germline V gene (reference sequence). A further study also used this sample, focusing on T cells expressing NK-cell markers. Turning to that study: A range of about 1.0-8% of CD8+ T cells consisted of dominant NKG2C+ clonotypes in 5 to 7 donors. It is unclear if expanded NKG2C-expressing clones target HCMV antigens.

The gene calls are TRBV15 and TRBJ2-7; 14 bases agree with TRBD2. This receptor was identified in a woman under 30 in good health. Material for sequencing was PBMCs. The CDR3, as DNA: TGTGCCACCAGCAGAGGCGGAGGACTAGCGGGGGGATCCTACGAGCAGTACTTC. Translation gives CATSRGGGLAGGSYEQYF.